The sequence of this T cell receptor (delta chain) was determined in a study of delta chains in infants with herpesvirus infections. Study-wide points: Only the first time point after infection showed the public clonotype.

Trimming cost V 8 bases and J 1 base; bases outside gene matches: 25. CDR3 length: 22 residues. Germline loops: CDR1 TSWWSYY, CDR2 QGS. Regarding this clone: Its matching antigen is unknown. A read error may explain this, as a much larger clone is one base away.

Gamma-chain- and delta-chain-specific primers converted PBMC RNA into TCR cDNA. TCRdb redid the clone calls on the RT-PCR reads with CATT. Among about 1,300 delta-chain clones listed, roughly 34% were seen once. V usage is TRDV1 and J usage is TRDJ2; 10 positions agree with TRDD3. This material consisted of peripheral blood, taken at time point 1 of longitudinal follow-up. This receptor was obtained from a human donor who was a Ugandan infant, either HIV-exposed or HIV-unexposed (not recorded which). The CDR3: CALQVTGSVEKGDTRLTAQLFF. CDR3 in DNA: TGTGCTCTTCAAGTGACGGGTTCGGTAGAAAAGGGGGATACGCGTTTGACAGCACAACTCTTCTTT.